The present TCR beta chain was sequenced within a study of human T cells and chemical hapten exposure. The sample's time point: pre-sensitization, week 0. Treatment meaning: therapeutic diphenylcyclopropenone sensitization with weekly scalp DPC. It was from unfractionated whole blood that total RNA was extracted. Study processing details: Samples ranged from about 23,224 to 690,600 TCRs, with a median of roughly 93,000. One entry per CDR3 protein results from TCRdb running MiXCR on the RACE reads. TCRdb's processing, not the authors' own work, is the source of the V and J calls. This sample has roughly 50,000 distinct CDR3 sequences, with approximately 10% found just once. The sample here was whole blood, taken in connection with sensitization to the hapten diphenylcyclopropenone (DPC). This receptor was identified in a woman aged 25-40 years with alopecia areata. Some clones in this sample may be carry-over from other donors' samples.

The CDR3 bases are TGCAGTGCTAGCCCACATAGCTCTGGAAACACCATATATTTT. This gives the protein CSASPHSSGNTIYF. The chain combines TRBV20-1 with TRBJ1-3; no reliable D call. V lost 3 bases and J 0 bases, leaving 9 bases between the germline ends. CDR1 and CDR2 from the germline V gene are DFQATT and SNEGSKA (reference sequence). This CDR3 is built from 14 residues.